The sample holds a few counts of the clone carrying this T cell receptor beta chain. The data stem from a study of blood T cell repertoires in COVID-19. TCRdb's copy holds only in-frame clones and misses some; the assay was immunoSEQ multiplex PCR. The table lists 250,000 to 300,000 clones, more than 65% of them singletons. Recruits, aged roughly 18 to 100 years, lived in 24 US areas. The sample comprised PBMCs or T cells enriched from blood (not recorded which). This clonotype was sampled from a man aged 50 or older who had recovered from COVID-19.

In nucleotides, the CDR3 is TGTGCCAGCAGTTTAACAGGGCTTGAGCAGTACTTC. This sequence encodes CASSLTGLEQYF. This sequence joins TRBV27 and TRBJ2-7; perhaps TRBD1 as D (6 bases). The CDR3 spans 12 residues. Germline CDR1 is MNHEY and CDR2 is SMNVEV (reference sequence). The V and J ends lost 2 bases and 7 bases respectively, with 9 bases between them.